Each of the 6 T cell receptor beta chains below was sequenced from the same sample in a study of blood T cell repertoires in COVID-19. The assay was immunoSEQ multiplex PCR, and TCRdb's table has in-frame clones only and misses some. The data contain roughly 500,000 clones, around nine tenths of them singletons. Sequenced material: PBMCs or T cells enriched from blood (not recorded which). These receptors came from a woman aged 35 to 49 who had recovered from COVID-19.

The CDR3 region is CASSFRPGEVTGELFF. CDR3 bases: TGTGCCAGCAGCTTCAGGCCAGGGGAAGTAACCGGGGAGCTGTTTTTT. The chain uses TRBV11-2 and TRBJ2-2, with a tentative D call TRBD1 (6 bases). From germline, CDR1 is SGHAT and CDR2 FQNNGV. This CDR3 is built from 16 residues. The V gene lost 3 bases and the J gene lost 5 bases, with 16 bases spanning the gap.

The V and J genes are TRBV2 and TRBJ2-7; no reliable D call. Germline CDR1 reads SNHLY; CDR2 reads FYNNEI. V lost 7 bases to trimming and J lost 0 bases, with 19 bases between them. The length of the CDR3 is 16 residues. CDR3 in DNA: TGTGCCAGCACGGTGAGGCAGCTAAGACTCTCCTACGAGCAGTACTTC. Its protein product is CASTVRQLRLSYEQYF. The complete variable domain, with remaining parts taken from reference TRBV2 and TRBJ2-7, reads EPEVTQTPSHQVTQMGQEVILRCVPISNHLYFYWYRQILGQKVEFLVSFYNNEISEKSEIFDDQFSVERPDGSNFTLKIRSTKLEDSAMYFCASTVRQLRLSYEQYFGPGTRLTVT.

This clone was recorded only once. DNA for the CDR3: TGCGCCAGCAGCTTCGGTTCAGGCGGGAGCCTCTCTGGGACAGATACGCAGTATTTT. Its protein is CASSFGSGGSLSGTDTQYF. V is TRBV5-1 and J is TRBJ2-3; 7 bases match TRBD2. CDR1 and CDR2 from the germline V gene are SGHRS and YFSETQ. Trimming removed 2 bases from V and 3 bases from J; junction bases left unmatched: 18. The CDR3 runs 19 residues.

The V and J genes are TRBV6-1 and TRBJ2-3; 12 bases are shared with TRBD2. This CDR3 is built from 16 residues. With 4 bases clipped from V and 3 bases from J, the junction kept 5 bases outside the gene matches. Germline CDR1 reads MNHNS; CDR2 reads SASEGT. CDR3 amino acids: CASSVGLAGLTDTQYF. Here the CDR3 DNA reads TGTGCCAGCAGTGTGGGACTAGCGGGTTTGACAGATACGCAGTATTTT.

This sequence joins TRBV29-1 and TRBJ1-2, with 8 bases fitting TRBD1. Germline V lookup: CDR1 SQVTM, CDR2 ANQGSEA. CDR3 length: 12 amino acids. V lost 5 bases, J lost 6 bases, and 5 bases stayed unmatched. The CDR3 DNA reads TGCAGCGTTTGGACAGGGAAAGATGGCTACACCTTC. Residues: CSVWTGKDGYTF.

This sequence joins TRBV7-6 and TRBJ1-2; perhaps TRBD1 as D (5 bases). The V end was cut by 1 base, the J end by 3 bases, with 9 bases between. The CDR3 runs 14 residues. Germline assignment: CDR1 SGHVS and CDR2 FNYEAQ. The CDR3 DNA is TGTGCCAGCAGCTTAGATGGCAGGGACTATGGCTACACCTTC. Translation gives CASSLDGRDYGYTF.